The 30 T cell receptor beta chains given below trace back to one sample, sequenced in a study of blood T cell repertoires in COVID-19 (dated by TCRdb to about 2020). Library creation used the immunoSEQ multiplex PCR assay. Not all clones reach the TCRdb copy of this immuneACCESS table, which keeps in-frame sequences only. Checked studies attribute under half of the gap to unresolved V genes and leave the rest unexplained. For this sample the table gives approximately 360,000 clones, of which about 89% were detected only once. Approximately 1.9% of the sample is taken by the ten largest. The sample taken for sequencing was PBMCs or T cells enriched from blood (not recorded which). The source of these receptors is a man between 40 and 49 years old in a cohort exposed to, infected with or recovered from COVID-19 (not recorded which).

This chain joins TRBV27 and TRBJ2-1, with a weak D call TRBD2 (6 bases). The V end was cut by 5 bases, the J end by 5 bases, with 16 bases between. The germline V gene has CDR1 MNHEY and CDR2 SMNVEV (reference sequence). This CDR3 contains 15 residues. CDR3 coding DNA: TGTGCCAGCAGTCAAACCGGGACTGGCAACAATGAGCAGTTCTTC. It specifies CASSQTGTGNNEQFF.

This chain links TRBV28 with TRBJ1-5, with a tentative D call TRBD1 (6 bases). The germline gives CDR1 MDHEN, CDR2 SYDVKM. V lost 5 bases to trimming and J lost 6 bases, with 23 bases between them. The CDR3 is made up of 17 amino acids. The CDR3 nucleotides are TGTGCCAGCAGTCTAAACCCAGGGGTCTCAGGCGGTCAGCCCCAGCATTTT. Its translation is CASSLNPGVSGGQPQHF.

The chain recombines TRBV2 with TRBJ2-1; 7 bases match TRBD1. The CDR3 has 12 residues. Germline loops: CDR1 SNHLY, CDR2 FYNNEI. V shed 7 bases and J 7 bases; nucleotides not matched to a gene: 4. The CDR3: CASKTGDNEQFF. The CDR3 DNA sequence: TGTGCCAGCAAAACAGGGGATAATGAGCAGTTCTTC.

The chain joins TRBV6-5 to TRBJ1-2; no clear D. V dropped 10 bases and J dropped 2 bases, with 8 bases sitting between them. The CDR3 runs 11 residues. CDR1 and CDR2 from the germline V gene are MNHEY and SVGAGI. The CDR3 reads CAIRANYGYTF. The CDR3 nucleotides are TGTGCCATTCGAGCGAACTATGGCTACACCTTC.

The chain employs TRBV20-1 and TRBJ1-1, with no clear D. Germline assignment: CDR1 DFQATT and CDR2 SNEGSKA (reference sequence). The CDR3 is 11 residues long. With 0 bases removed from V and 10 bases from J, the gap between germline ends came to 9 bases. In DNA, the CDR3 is TGCAGTGCTAGAGAGGAGGGCCCAGCTTTCTTT. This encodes CSAREEGPAFF.

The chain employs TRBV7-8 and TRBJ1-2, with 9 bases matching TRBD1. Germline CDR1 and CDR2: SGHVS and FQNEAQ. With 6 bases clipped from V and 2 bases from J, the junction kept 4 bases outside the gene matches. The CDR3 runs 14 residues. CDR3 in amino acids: CASSSGTGNYGYTF. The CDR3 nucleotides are TGTGCCAGCAGTTCAGGGACAGGGAACTATGGCTACACCTTC.

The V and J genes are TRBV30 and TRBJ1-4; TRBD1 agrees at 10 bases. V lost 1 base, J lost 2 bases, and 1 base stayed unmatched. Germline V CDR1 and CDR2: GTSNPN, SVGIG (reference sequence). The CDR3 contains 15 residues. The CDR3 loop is CAWSGQGATNEKLFF. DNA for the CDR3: TGTGCCTGGAGTGGACAGGGGGCTACTAATGAAAAACTGTTTTTT.

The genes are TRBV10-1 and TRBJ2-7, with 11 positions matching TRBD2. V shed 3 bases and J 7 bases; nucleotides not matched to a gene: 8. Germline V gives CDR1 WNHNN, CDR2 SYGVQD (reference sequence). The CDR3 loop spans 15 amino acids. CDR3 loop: CASSDPTSGRGEQYF. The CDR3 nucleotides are TGCGCCAGCAGTGACCCAACTAGCGGGAGAGGGGAGCAGTACTTC.

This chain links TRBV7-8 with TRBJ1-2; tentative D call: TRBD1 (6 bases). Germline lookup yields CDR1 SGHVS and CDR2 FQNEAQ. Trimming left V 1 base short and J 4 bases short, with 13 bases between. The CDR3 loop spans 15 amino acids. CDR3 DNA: TGTGCCAGCAGCTTAGATATTCGGGGGGCCTATGGCTACACCTTC. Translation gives CASSLDIRGAYGYTF.

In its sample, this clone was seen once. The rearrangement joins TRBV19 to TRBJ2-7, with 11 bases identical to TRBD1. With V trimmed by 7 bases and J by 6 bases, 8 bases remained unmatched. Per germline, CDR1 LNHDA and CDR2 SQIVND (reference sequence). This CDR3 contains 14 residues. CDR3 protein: CASTRDRGSSEQYF. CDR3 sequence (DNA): TGTGCCAGTACCCGGGACAGGGGGAGCTCCGAGCAGTACTTC.

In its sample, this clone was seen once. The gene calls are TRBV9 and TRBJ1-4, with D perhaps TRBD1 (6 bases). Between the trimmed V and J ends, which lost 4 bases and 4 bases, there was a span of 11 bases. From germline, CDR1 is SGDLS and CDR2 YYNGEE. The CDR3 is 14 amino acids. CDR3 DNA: TGTGCCAGCAGCCCGGACAGCTATAATGAAAAACTGTTTTTT. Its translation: CASSPDSYNEKLFF.

As DNA, the CDR3 is TGTGCCAGCAGCGTAGTGGAGAATGGCTACACCTTC. It specifies CASSVVENGYTF. The rearrangement uses TRBV9 and TRBJ1-2; D call uncertain. Germline assignment: CDR1 SGDLS and CDR2 YYNGEE. The CDR3 consists of 12 residues. Between the trimmed V and J ends, which lost 0 bases and 6 bases, there was a span of 6 bases.

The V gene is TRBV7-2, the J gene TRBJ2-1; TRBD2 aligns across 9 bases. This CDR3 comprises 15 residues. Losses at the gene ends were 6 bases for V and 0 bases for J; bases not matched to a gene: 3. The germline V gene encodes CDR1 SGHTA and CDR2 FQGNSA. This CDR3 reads CASRNSGSSYNEQFF. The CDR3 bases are TGTGCCAGCAGGAATAGCGGGAGCTCCTACAATGAGCAGTTCTTC.

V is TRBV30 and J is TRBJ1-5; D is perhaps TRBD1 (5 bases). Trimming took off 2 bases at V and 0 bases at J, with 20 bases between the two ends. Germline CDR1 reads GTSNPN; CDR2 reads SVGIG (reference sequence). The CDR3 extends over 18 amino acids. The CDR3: CAWSRGLSFPYSNQPQHF. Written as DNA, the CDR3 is TGTGCCTGGAGTAGGGGACTAAGTTTTCCTTATAGCAATCAGCCCCAGCATTTT.

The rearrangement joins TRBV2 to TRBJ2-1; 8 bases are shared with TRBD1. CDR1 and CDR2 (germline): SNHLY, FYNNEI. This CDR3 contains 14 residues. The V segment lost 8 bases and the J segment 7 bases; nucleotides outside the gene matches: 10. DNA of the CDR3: TGTGCCAGCGCCGGACAGGGTGATAAAAATGAGCAGTTCTTC. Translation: CASAGQGDKNEQFF. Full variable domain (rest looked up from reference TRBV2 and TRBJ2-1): EPEVTQTPSHQVTQMGQEVILRCVPISNHLYFYWYRQILGQKVEFLVSFYNNEISEKSEIFDDQFSVERPDGSNFTLKIRSTKLEDSAMYFCASAGQGDKNEQFFGPGTRLTVL.

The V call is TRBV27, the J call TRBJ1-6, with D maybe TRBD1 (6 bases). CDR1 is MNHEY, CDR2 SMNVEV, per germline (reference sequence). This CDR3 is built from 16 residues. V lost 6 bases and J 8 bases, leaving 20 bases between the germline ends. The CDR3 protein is CASRTDLMGQDSPLHF. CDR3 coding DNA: TGTGCCAGCAGGACAGACTTAATGGGACAAGATTCACCCCTCCACTTT.

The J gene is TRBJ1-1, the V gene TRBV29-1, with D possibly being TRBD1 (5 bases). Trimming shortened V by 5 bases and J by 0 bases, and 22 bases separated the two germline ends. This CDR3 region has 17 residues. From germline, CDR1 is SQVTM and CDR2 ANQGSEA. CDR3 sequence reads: CSVPGETARGVNTEAFF. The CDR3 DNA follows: TGCAGCGTTCCGGGGGAAACAGCCCGGGGGGTGAACACTGAAGCTTTCTTT.

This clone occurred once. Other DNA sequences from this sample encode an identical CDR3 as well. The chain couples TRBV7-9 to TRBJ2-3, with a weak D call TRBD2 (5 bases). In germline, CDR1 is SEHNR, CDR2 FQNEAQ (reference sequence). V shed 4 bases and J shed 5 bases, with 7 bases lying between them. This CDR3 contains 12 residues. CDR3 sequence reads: CASSSGLDTQYF. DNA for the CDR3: TGTGCCAGCAGCTCAGGACTAGATACGCAGTATTTT.

The CDR3 protein is CASRRDRGADTQYF. The DNA of the CDR3 is TGTGCCAGCAGACGTGACAGGGGGGCAGATACGCAGTATTTT. The chain uses TRBV27 and TRBJ2-3; 9 bases are shared with TRBD1. Germline lookup yields CDR1 MNHEY and CDR2 SMNVEV (reference sequence). There are 14 residues in the CDR3. V lost 6 bases, J lost 4 bases, and 5 bases stayed unmatched.

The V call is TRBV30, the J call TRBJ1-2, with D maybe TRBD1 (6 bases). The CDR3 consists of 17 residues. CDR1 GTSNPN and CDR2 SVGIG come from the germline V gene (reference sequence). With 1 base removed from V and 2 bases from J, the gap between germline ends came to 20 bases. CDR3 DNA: TGTGCCTGGAGTGCGGACGTCACAGGGAAAAGAAACTATGGCTACACCTTC. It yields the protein CAWSADVTGKRNYGYTF. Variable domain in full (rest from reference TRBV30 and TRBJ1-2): SQTIHQWPATLVQPVGSPLSLECTVEGTSNPNLYWYRQAAGRGLQLLFYSVGIGQISSEVPQNLSASRPQDRQFILSSKKLLLSDSGFYLCAWSADVTGKRNYGYTFGSGTRLTVV.

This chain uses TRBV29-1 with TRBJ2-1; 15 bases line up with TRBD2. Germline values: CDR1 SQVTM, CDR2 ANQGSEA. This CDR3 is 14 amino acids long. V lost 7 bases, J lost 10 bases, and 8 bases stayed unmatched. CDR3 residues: CSGSVGLAGGEQFF. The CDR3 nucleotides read TGCAGCGGAAGTGTCGGACTAGCGGGAGGGGAGCAGTTCTTC.

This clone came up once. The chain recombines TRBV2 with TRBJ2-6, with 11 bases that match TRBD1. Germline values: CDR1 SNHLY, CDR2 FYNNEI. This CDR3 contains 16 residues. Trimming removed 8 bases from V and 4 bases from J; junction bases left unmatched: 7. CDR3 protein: CASSGQGAAGANVLTF. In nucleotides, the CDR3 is TGTGCCAGCTCAGGACAGGGGGCGGCAGGGGCCAACGTCCTGACTTTC.

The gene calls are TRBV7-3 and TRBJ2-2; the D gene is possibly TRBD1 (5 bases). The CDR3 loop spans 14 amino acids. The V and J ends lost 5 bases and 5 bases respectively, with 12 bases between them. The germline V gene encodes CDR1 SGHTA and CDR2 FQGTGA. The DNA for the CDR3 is TGTGCCAGCAGCCCAACCACAGGAACCGGGGAGCTGTTTTTT. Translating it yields CASSPTTGTGELFF.

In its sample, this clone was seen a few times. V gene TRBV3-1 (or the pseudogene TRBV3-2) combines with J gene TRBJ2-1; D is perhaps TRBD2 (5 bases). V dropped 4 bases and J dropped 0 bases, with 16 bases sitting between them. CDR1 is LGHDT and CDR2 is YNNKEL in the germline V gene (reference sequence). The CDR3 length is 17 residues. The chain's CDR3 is CASSPPHGEGSYNEQFF. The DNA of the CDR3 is TGTGCCAGCAGCCCCCCCCACGGAGAGGGCTCCTACAATGAGCAGTTCTTC.

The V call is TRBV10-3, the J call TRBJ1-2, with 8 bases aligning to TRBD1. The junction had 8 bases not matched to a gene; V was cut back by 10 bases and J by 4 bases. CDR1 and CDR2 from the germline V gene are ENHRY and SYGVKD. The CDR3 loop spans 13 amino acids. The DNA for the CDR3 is TGTGCCACCTCCGGGACAGGAGGCTATGGCTACACCTTC. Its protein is CATSGTGGYGYTF.

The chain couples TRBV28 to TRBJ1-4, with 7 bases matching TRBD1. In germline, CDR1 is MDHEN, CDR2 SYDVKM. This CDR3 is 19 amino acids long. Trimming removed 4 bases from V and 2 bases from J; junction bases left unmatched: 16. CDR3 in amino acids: CASSSARLGGRFTNEKLFF. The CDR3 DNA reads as TGTGCCAGCAGTTCCGCAAGATTAGGGGGCCGCTTTACTAATGAAAAACTGTTTTTT. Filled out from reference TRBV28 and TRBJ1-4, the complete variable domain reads DVKVTQSSRYLVKRTGEKVFLECVQDMDHENMFWYRQDPGLGLRLIYFSYDVKMKEKGDIPEGYSVSREKKERFSLILESASTNQTSMYLCASSSARLGGRFTNEKLFFGSGTQLSVL.

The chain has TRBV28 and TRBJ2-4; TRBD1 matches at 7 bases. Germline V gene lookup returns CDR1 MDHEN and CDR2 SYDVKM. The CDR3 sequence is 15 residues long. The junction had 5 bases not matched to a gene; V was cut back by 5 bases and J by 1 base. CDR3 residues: CASSTTTGAKNIQYF. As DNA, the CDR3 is TGTGCCAGCAGTACAACGACAGGGGCCAAAAACATTCAGTACTTC. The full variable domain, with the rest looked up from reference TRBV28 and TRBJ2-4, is DVKVTQSSRYLVKRTGEKVFLECVQDMDHENMFWYRQDPGLGLRLIYFSYDVKMKEKGDIPEGYSVSREKKERFSLILESASTNQTSMYLCASSTTTGAKNIQYFGAGTRLSVL.

Written as DNA, the CDR3 is TGTGCCAGCTCACCACAGGACAGGTTCTACGAGCAGTACTTC. It is translated as CASSPQDRFYEQYF. The chain carries TRBV18 and TRBJ2-7, with TRBD1 identical over 7 bases. J was trimmed by 3 bases and V by 1 base; bases with no gene match: 3. Germline assignment: CDR1 KGHSH and CDR2 LQKENI. The CDR3 has 14 residues.

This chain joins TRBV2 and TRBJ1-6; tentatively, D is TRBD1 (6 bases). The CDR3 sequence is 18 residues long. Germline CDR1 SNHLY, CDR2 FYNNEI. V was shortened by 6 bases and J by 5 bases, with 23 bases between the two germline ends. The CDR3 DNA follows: TGTGCCAGCAGACCCCCGCTAACCGGGACAAGGAATAATTCACCCCTCCACTTT. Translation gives CASRPPLTGTRNNSPLHF.

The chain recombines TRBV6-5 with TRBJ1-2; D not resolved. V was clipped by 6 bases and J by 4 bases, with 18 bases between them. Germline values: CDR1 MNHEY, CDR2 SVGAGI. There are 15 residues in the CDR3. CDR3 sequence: CASSRLDRRSYGYTF. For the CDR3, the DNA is TGTGCCAGCAGCCGGTTAGACCGTCGGAGCTATGGCTACACCTTC.